This T cell receptor (beta chain) was captured by sequencing in a study of cytomegalovirus exposure and HLA in healthy donors. Study findings and constraints: For TCR beta chains, V- and J-gene trimming was later linked to a missense DCLRE1C variant.

In the PCR, 60 Vbeta and 13 Jbeta primers were used. The repertoire was sequenced with immunoSEQ multiplex PCR; TCRdb's copy has only in-frame clones and lacks some. Of some 74,000 clones listed, approximately 70% are singletons. The CDR3 totals 19 residues. The V gene's germline CDR1 is MNHNS and CDR2 SASEGT. Trimming pared 2 bases from V and 4 bases from J, leaving 25 bases between. As regards this clone: No antigen is known for it.

The sequencing input was PBMCs. The chain combines TRBV6-1 with TRBJ2-3, with D possibly being TRBD1 (5 bases). The clonotype was recovered from a man aged 40-49 years in good health and CMV-seropositive. The CDR3 region is CASSERQRWGYTGPDTQYF. The CDR3 DNA sequence: TGTGCCAGCAGTGAACGACAACGTTGGGGCTATACCGGGCCAGATACGCAGTATTTT.